Listed below are T cell receptor beta chains from one sample, sequenced in a study of blood T cell repertoires in COVID-19. The protocol was immunoSEQ multiplex PCR, while the TCRdb copy is restricted to in-frame clones and leaves out a portion. The repertoire holds under 250,000 clones, with 86% as singletons. Sequenced sample: peripheral blood. The receptors were sampled from a woman aged 55-70 years who had recovered from COVID-19. CDR3s include the opening cysteine and the closing phenylalanine or tryptophan. The order of the fields is D gene, J gene, V gene, clone size, CDR3 DNA, CDR3 protein. A D gene is named only where the DNA matches it firmly. For some rows the clone size is stated as once, few or many, or as a class when expanded; others skip it.

D: TRBD1; J: TRBJ2-7; V: TRBV3-1/TRBV3-2; size: -; DNA: TGTGCCAGCAGCCACGGGACAGCCGAACCCTACGGGCAGTACTTC; CDR3: CASSHGTAEPYGQYF
D: -; J: TRBJ1-2; V: TRBV7-3; size: -; DNA: TGTGCCAGCAGCTTATATGTTGGGGCCCCGGATGGCTACACCTTC; CDR3: CASSLYVGAPDGYTF
D: -; J: TRBJ2-3; V: TRBV7-3; size: -; DNA: TGTGCCAGCAGCTTCCCGGGGGTAGATACGCAGTATTTT; CDR3: CASSFPGVDTQYF
D: -; J: TRBJ1-2; V: TRBV15; size: -; DNA: TGTGCCACCAGCAGAGATTACTCGGGGGGCCATTATGGCTACACCTTC; CDR3: CATSRDYSGGHYGYTF
D: TRBD2; J: TRBJ2-1; V: TRBV11-2; size: once; DNA: TGTGCCAGCAGCTTTAACGCGGGGGGCCTCTACAATGAGCAGTTCTTC; CDR3: CASSFNAGGLYNEQFF
D: -; J: TRBJ1-2; V: TRBV15; size: -; DNA: TGTGCCACCAGCGGCCCCAGAGAGGGGGTATCCGGCTACACCTTC; CDR3: CATSGPREGVSGYTF
D: TRBD2; J: TRBJ2-7; V: TRBV5-4; size: -; DNA: TGTGCCAGCAGCTCCCAGACTAGCCGCTACGAGCAGTACTTC; CDR3: CASSSQTSRYEQYF
D: -; J: TRBJ2-7; V: TRBV4-1; size: -; DNA: TGCGCCAGCAGCCCCGGACAGTACTCCTACGAGCAGTACTTC; CDR3: CASSPGQYSYEQYF
D: TRBD1; J: TRBJ2-7; V: TRBV7-9; size: few; DNA: TGTGCCAGCAGCTTAGCTGGAGGACAGGGGGCCTACGAGCAGTACTTC; CDR3: CASSLAGGQGAYEQYF
D: -; J: TRBJ1-1; V: TRBV2; size: -; DNA: TGTGCCAGTGGATCGGCTCCGGGCACTGAAGCTTTCTTT; CDR3: CASGSAPGTEAFF
D: TRBD1; J: TRBJ1-6; V: TRBV5-5; size: once; DNA: TGTGCCAGCAGCTCTTCCCTCATCCTTTTGACAGGGGCTAATTCACCCCTCCACTTT; CDR3: CASSSSLILLTGANSPLHF
D: TRBD1; J: TRBJ1-4; V: TRBV27; size: -; DNA: TGTGCCAGCAGGAAACAGGGGGTTAATGAAAAACTGTTTTTT; CDR3: CASRKQGVNEKLFF
D: TRBD2; J: TRBJ2-7; V: TRBV19; size: few; DNA: TGTGCCAGTAGCAGGCAAGGTTCGGGGGGAGCCTACGAGCAGTACTTC; CDR3: CASSRQGSGGAYEQYF
D: TRBD2; J: TRBJ2-1; V: TRBV6-5; size: -; DNA: TGTGCCAGCAGTCCCGGACTAGTTAGTGAGCAGTTCTTC; CDR3: CASSPGLVSEQFF
D: -; J: TRBJ1-1; V: TRBV15; size: once; DNA: TGTGCCACCAGCAGTCCTGGTGGGGGGGCAAGTATCACTGAAGCTTTCTTT; CDR3: CATSSPGGGASITEAFF
D: TRBD1; J: TRBJ1-1; V: TRBV5-6; size: -; DNA: TGTGCCAGCAGCGCACGGACAGGGCCAGGGAACACTGAAGCTTTCTTT; CDR3: CASSARTGPGNTEAFF
D: TRBD1; J: TRBJ1-1; V: TRBV5-1; size: -; DNA: TGCGCCAGCTCTAAGAGGGCACAGGGGTTGAACACTGAAGCTTTCTTT; CDR3: CASSKRAQGLNTEAFF
D: -; J: TRBJ2-2; V: TRBV5-5; size: -; DNA: TGTGCCAGCAGCTTATCGGACAGTTCGAACACCGGGGAGCTGTTTTTT; CDR3: CASSLSDSSNTGELFF
D: -; J: TRBJ2-1; V: TRBV11-2; size: few; DNA: TGTGCCAGCAGCTTGGCGGGGAGCCACTACAATGAGCAGTTCTTC; CDR3: CASSLAGSHYNEQFF
D: TRBD1; J: TRBJ1-1; V: TRBV12-5; size: -; DNA: TGTGCTAGTGGTTCCGGGTCGACAGGGATGAGACGAGCTTTCTTT; CDR3: CASGSGSTGMRRAFF
D: TRBD1; J: TRBJ1-3; V: TRBV4-3; size: few; DNA: TGCGCCAGCAGCCAAGACGCTAACAGGGGCTTCTCTGGAAACACCATATATTTT; CDR3: CASSQDANRGFSGNTIYF
D: TRBD1; J: TRBJ1-4; V: TRBV27; size: -; DNA: TGTGCCAGCAGTCCACTGACAGGGGGTGGTGAAAAACTGTTTTTT; CDR3: CASSPLTGGGEKLFF